This T cell receptor beta chain is from a study of blood T cells in healthy people across ages (dated by TCRdb to between 2014 and 2017). With respect to the entire study: In model experiments, template switching captured about one uniquely barcoded TCR beta cDNA molecule for every two T cells. To avoid experimental bias, donors of different ages were randomly spread across the sequencing lanes. Using the same blood draw, the study looked at two additional independent replicas of 1 million unique cDNA reads for two donors, one aged 18 to 30 and the other aged 80 or older. Age-related changes in TCR beta repertoire diversity were measured in the study by deep sequencing normalized with unique cDNA molecular identifiers. The donors were split into four age groups: young (average about 15 years), middle-aged (39), aged (more than 60) and long-lived (over 80).

What the research found in general, with its limitations: Estimates of total diversity from one million sequenced T cells were regarded as lower bounds and underestimates. A strong correlation was found between observed TCR beta diversity and the percentage of naive T cells measured by flow cytometry. The CMV infection status of donors was not known, potentially confounding age-related changes in expanded clonotypes. As age increased, observed TCR beta diversity per million T cells dropped in a roughly linear way, and a significant reduction was already evident by age around 41. Because profiling used bulk unsorted PBMCs, naive and antigen-experienced compartments could not be compared conclusively. Compared with the aged group, the long-lived group had more naive CD4+ T cells, fewer expanded clones and increased TCR diversity, suggesting age selection.

Turning to this clonotype: Its recognized antigen is unknown. The record has no base qualities; no much larger clone is one base away.

The donors were under 40 Caucasian individuals from Russia, aged roughly 6 to 100 years, who were systemically healthy. Each donor gave ten milliliters of peripheral blood, drawn into EDTA-treated Vacutainer tubes. Ficoll-Paque density-gradient centrifugation was used to isolate PBMCs, with at least 6.5 million obtained per sample. Trizol reagent was used to extract total RNA from the PBMCs, yielding at least 6 micrograms per sample. The percentages of naive CD45RAhigh/CD27high T cells were determined by flow cytometry on a PBMC aliquot from every donor. The germline V gene specifies SGHTA as CDR1 and FQGNSA as CDR2. The CDR3 spans 15 residues, from the cysteine through the phenylalanine. CDR3 DNA is the only sequence kept; it has 45 bases, read in frame from the first base. Relative to germline, V is 0 bases shorter and J is 5 bases shorter, with 13 bases between their ends. Preparation of the library involved 5' RACE. Sequencer: Illumina HiSeq 2500. The second PCR ran for roughly 7 to 12 cycles and used a J-beta primer mix along with a sample-barcoded 5' primer. Each TCR beta cDNA molecule received a unique molecular identifier from a template-switch 5' adaptor carrying 12 random nucleotides. At least 2.5 million CDR3-containing paired-end reads were obtained from each sample. First-strand cDNA was synthesized from all RNA with the Mint cDNA synthesis kit, primed by a TRBC-specific oligonucleotide. Following uracil-DNA glycosylase treatment, all cDNA underwent a first 18-cycle PCR with the universal primers M1SS and BC2_uni_R. For the original study's pipeline: For normalization, 1 million high-quality reads, each with a distinct molecular identifier, were randomly selected from each sample. Instead of being binned into consensus sequences, reads that shared molecular identifiers were thrown out. MiTCR, set to a Q25 quality threshold and the strictest error-elimination algorithm, was used for CDR3 identification, clonotype clustering and error correction. A nonparametric unseen species model with Euler transformation was used to estimate lower-bound total TCR beta diversity. TCRdb trimmed public reads at Q25 via fastp, called clones via MiXCR and kept in-frame beta chains. For every CDR3 protein sequence, its rows merge into one entry that carries the most common genes and DNA. What appears here as the V and J calls and clone size reflects TCRdb's work, not the paper's. The sample table lists hundreds of thousands of distinct CDR3 sequences, around 50% of them with a count of one. Together, the top ten hold roughly 24% of the sample.

The TCR was taken from a man aged 35 to 55 in good health. The chain links TRBV7-2 with TRBJ1-2; no confident D gene assignment can be made. The sequencing sample was made of blood. The CDR3 reads CASSLAAGRNYGYTF. Here is the DNA: TGTGCCAGCAGCTTAGCTGCCGGCAGGAATTATGGCTACACCTTC.